This T cell receptor (beta chain) was obtained from a study of shared clonotypes between healthy human individuals (dated by TCRdb to 2018 to 2021). For the study in its entirety: The cohort comprised a couple of women and a few men aged 18 to 49 years. For each donor, CD4 naive and CD4 memory were each given three plates, CD8 naive was given two plates, and CD8 memory was given one plate. Blood TCR repertoires of five healthy adults were deeply sequenced to estimate repertoire size and the extent of clonotype sharing between individuals. Libraries were prepared and TCR repertoires were sequenced by different laboratories using diverse techniques, in order to increase sequencing depth and limit assay-specific biases. Between about 0.85 and 9.5 billion PBMCs per donor were obtained by leukapheresis.

What the work shows at the level of the full study, not this receptor alone: Based on pairwise subsampling, the degree of clonotype sharing among donors was expected to be affected by sequencing depth. Sharing across several donors was observed for approximately 4.6% of naive CD4, under 4% of naive CD8, around 2.5% of memory CD4, and roughly 0.4% of memory CD8 clonotypes. Sampling was limited to blood, and TCR repertoires in tissue likely differ from TCR repertoires in blood. The small number of donors limited the genetic and exposure-history diversity represented. Naive subsets generally had larger estimated clonotype richness than memory subsets. Higher generation probabilities were observed for clonotypes shared by all four sorted-subset donors than for non-shared clonotypes. Incomplete sequencing was indicated by rarefaction of sorted-subset datasets, despite the large sequencing depth.

In its sample, this clone was seen once. Its antigen is unknown. No quality values exist for individual bases; no much larger clone is one base distant. Using the deep immunoSEQ assay, TCR CDR3 regions were amplified from genomic DNA by multiplex PCR. Extracted genomic DNA from each cell subset was spread evenly across all wells of several immunoSEQ 96-well plates, with each plate serving as a replicate. For sorted subsets, about 200 ng genomic DNA, equal to 30,000 to 35,000 T cell genomes, was loaded into each replicate PCR. The purified libraries were quantified using a Qubit 3.0 fluorometer, sized with a Bioanalyzer 2100, and then quantified again using the KAPA Library Quantification kit. A separate single-read 150-cycle Illumina NextSeq 550 flow cell was used to sequence each immunoSEQ 96-well plate. Concerning the study's data processing: Because the immunoSEQ output included only junctional sequences and no quality scores, the filtering could not be the same as the filtering used for full-length reads. To assign V/J genes and CDR3, sequences were annotated using PyIR, a Python wrapper for IgBLAST v1.9, with IMGT germline references. Reads with weak V/J assignments (E-value above 1e-6), missing CDR3, stop codons, out-of-frame junctions, or ambiguous translated residues were removed. V3J clonotypes were defined as sequences sharing the same inferred V gene, J gene, and CDR3 amino acid sequence. To compute the percentage overlap between repertoires, the number of shared unique clonotypes was divided by the size of the smaller repertoire. Richness of each repertoire was evaluated using RTK rarefaction, the Chao1 estimator, and Recon v2.1 estimates of unobserved clonotypes. For all TCRbeta clonotypes obtained by the gDNA method from several donors, generation probabilities were computed with OLGA. TCRdb carries this immuneACCESS record with in-frame sequences only. Its versions omit some clonotypes, under half of them owing to an unresolved V gene in the studies checked, with the rest unexplained. V, J and clone size are those of that table, while D and trimming were read from the DNA. This sample gives a few million clones in total; less than 95% of them show up just once. The ten biggest clones cover around 0.38% of the sample.

The donors were healthy, HIV-negative adults with no recently reported acute infections or vaccinations. Every donor was a Caucasian adult residing in Nashville, Tennessee, USA. CD4+ T cells were enriched through magnetic negative selection, after which naive cells were positively selected on CD45RA and the remaining negative fraction served as the memory subset. Blood was collected by leukapheresis, and PBMCs were isolated by Ficoll-Histopaque density gradient centrifugation and then cryopreserved in liquid nitrogen vapor phase. Analytical flow cytometry was used to check the purity and quantity of every magnetically sorted T cell population. Each sorted fraction had its genomic DNA isolated and then quantified by UV absorbance on a Nanodrop 2000c. CDR1 and CDR2, looked up from the germline V gene (reference sequence), are MNHEY and SMNVEV. V is reduced by 3 bases and J by 5 bases, leaving a spacing of 14 bases between them. The CDR3 runs 14 residues from the cysteine to the phenylalanine. Kept here is only the CDR3 DNA, which spans 42 bases and is read in frame from base 1.

What was sequenced was naive CD4+ T cells from PBMCs. The sample's cell subset or site label is to be understood as: CD45RA+ positively selected. This sequence was found in a man aged 18 to 30 in good health. Some clones in this sample may be carry-over from other donors' samples. The sequence joins TRBV27 to TRBJ2-7; no D gene call is confident. The DNA is as follows: TGTGCCAGCAGTTTCGGCAGACGGTTCCACGAGCAGTACTTC. This is translated as CASSFGRRFHEQYF.